The clone carrying this TCR beta chain was counted at least ten times. As yet, its antigen is unknown. V lost 2 bases to trimming and J lost 8 bases; unmatched junction nucleotides: 9. The CDR3 is made up of 15 amino acids. Germline loops: CDR1 MGHRA, CDR2 YSYEKL. MiXCR, run by TCRdb on the 5' RACE reads, gives a single entry per CDR3 protein. The data show roughly 700,000 distinct CDR3 sequences, around 19% seen once. The sample comes from a study of CD8 T cells in ankylosing spondylitis. General observations from the study: According to the report, clones linked to the disease were significantly enriched in matched synovial fluid samples taken from ankylosing spondylitis patients. A motif of roughly 8 highly homologous TCR beta variants was seen as apparently characteristic of ankylosing spondylitis blood.

This receptor was taken from a male donor with ankylosing spondylitis. The sample comprised blood, either unsorted or a sorted T cell fraction (not recorded which). The chain has TRBV4-1 and TRBJ2-1; 7 bases are shared with TRBD1. CDR3 loop: CASSQPGQLGDEQFF. The DNA of the CDR3 is TGCGCCAGCAGCCAACCGGGACAGCTGGGGGATGAGCAGTTCTTC.